Shown below are 32 T cell receptor beta chains from a single sample sequenced in a study of shared clonotypes between healthy human individuals. The repertoire was sequenced with immunoSEQ multiplex PCR; TCRdb's copy has only in-frame clones and lacks some. The sample lists 2 million to 2.5 million clones, 93% occurring once. Sequencing input: naive CD4+ T cells from PBMCs. This sample's subset: CD45RA+ positively selected. The receptors stem from a young man in good health. Some clones in this sample may be carry-over from other donors' samples.

V usage is TRBV21-1 and J usage is TRBJ2-1. TRBV21-1 is a known pseudogene. This CDR3 contains 16 residues. CDR3 in DNA: TGTGCCAGCAGCAAAGTACTGGGAATCCGGTACAATGAGCAGTTCTTC. Translation: CASSKVLGIRYNEQFF.

This chain links TRBV25-1 with TRBJ2-7, with 9 nucleotides matching TRBD2. Germline V gene data show CDR1 as MGHDK and CDR2 as SYGVNS. Losses at the gene ends were 3 bases for V and 5 bases for J; bases not matched to a gene: 8. The CDR3 loop spans 15 amino acids. The CDR3 DNA sequence: TGTGCCAGCAGTGATCTGCAAGCGGGAGGAAACGAGCAGTACTTC. Amino acids: CASSDLQAGGNEQYF.

The DNA of the CDR3 is TGTGCCAGCTCACCAATTTCGGGGATGAACACTGAAGCTTTCTTT. Residues: CASSPISGMNTEAFF. This sequence joins TRBV18 and TRBJ1-1; no clear D gene. The V gene's germline CDR1 is KGHSH and CDR2 LQKENI. V was pared by 2 bases and J by 0 bases, with 10 bases between. The CDR3 extends over 15 amino acids.

Remarks on this clone: Other DNA sequences in this sample translate to the same CDR3. This sequence joins TRBV29-1 and TRBJ1-1; 9 bases match TRBD1. Germline V gene sequence: CDR1 SQVTM, CDR2 ANQGSEA. V gave up 5 bases and J gave up 2 bases; unmatched junction bases: 3. The CDR3 length is 13 residues. The CDR3: CSVRQGVNTEAFF. DNA of the CDR3: TGCAGCGTTCGACAGGGGGTAAACACTGAAGCTTTCTTT.

The chain is built from TRBV5-1 and TRBJ2-1, with D perhaps given as TRBD1 or TRBD2 (5 bases each). This CDR3 has 16 amino acids. V lost 0 bases to trimming and J lost 4 bases, with 14 bases between them. The germline gives CDR1 SGHRS, CDR2 YFSETQ. CDR3 loop: CASSLGAGTHYNEQFF. The CDR3 coding sequence is TGCGCCAGCAGCTTGGGCGCAGGGACCCATTACAATGAGCAGTTCTTC.

The chain uses TRBV5-1 and TRBJ2-7; 8 nucleotides match TRBD1. The CDR3 extends over 15 amino acids. The ends lost 4 bases at V and 2 bases at J; junction bases unmatched: 8. The germline CDR1 and CDR2 sequences are SGHRS and YFSETQ. In DNA form, the CDR3 reads TGCGCCAGCAGCCCCCGGGACAGGATAACCTACGAGCAGTACTTC. It translates to CASSPRDRITYEQYF.

The CDR3 DNA reads TGTGCCAGTAGTATATCTAGCGGGAGTCCCAGCTCCTACGAGCAGTACTTC. Its translation is CASSISSGSPSSYEQYF. The chain links TRBV19 to TRBJ2-7; 10 bases align to TRBD2. The CDR3 is made up of 17 amino acids. Losses at the gene ends were 2 bases for V and 0 bases for J; bases not matched to a gene: 7. The germline V gene encodes CDR1 LNHDA and CDR2 SQIVND (reference sequence).

The rearrangement links TRBV9 to TRBJ2-2; D is perhaps TRBD2 (5 bases). The CDR3 runs to 15 residues. Germline values: CDR1 SGDLS, CDR2 YYNGEE. Trimming stripped 4 bases from V and 4 bases from J, with 14 bases between. The CDR3 nucleotides read TGTGCCAGCAGCCCTTTACCACGGGGCACCGGGGAGCTGTTTTTT. Its protein product is CASSPLPRGTGELFF.

This clone was seen a single time. The rearrangement joins TRBV7-2 to TRBJ1-2; D is perhaps TRBD1 (6 bases). V lost 2 bases and J lost 8, with 9 bases in between. Germline values: CDR1 SGHTA, CDR2 FQGNSA. The CDR3 loop spans 12 amino acids. The CDR3: CASSLQGSGYTF. CDR3 DNA: TGTGCCAGCAGCTTACAGGGGAGCGGCTACACCTTC.

V and J are TRBV4-1 and TRBJ2-3, with D tentatively TRBD1 or TRBD2 (6 bases each). This CDR3 is built from 16 residues. Germline V gene sequence: CDR1 MGHRA, CDR2 YSYEKL. V was shortened by 7 bases and J by 4 bases, with 21 bases between the two germline ends. The CDR3 bases are TGCGCCAGCACCGGACAGCCGGGGGTTCGCGCAGATACGCAGTATTTT. Its protein product is CASTGQPGVRADTQYF.

V and J are TRBV28 and TRBJ2-7; D unclear. Per germline, CDR1 MDHEN and CDR2 SYDVKM. This CDR3 is built from 12 residues. V was trimmed by 10 bases and J by 6 bases, leaving 16 bases between them. In DNA form, the CDR3 reads TGTGCCACATCCCTTGAAATAATCGAGCAGTACTTC. Its protein product is CATSLEIIEQYF.

CDR3 residues: CASSLLEGRGNEQFF. DNA for the CDR3: TGTGCCAGCAGCTTACTGGAGGGCCGTGGGAATGAGCAGTTCTTC. The rearrangement uses TRBV11-2 and TRBJ2-1, with TRBD2 as a possible D gene (6 bases). Trimming took 2 bases from V and 7 from J, leaving 15 bases between them. Germline V gene data show CDR1 as SGHAT and CDR2 as FQNNGV. This CDR3 region has 15 residues.

CDR3 loop: CASSPLAGMGADIQYF. The CDR3 nucleotides are TGTGCCAGCTCACCACTGGCGGGAATGGGTGCGGACATTCAGTACTTC. This chain uses TRBV18 with TRBJ2-4; D perhaps matches TRBD2 (6 bases). The germline V gene encodes CDR1 KGHSH and CDR2 LQKENI. CDR3 size: 16 residues. Trimming took 1 base from V and 8 from J, leaving 18 bases between them.

Notes on this clone: Other DNA sequences in the same sample also yield this CDR3. For the CDR3, the DNA is TGTGCCAGCTCACCAACGGGTGAGCAGTTCTTC. Protein product: CASSPTGEQFF. The chain carries TRBV18 and TRBJ2-1, with no clear D. The CDR3 runs 11 residues. V was cut by 2 bases and J by 9 bases, with 5 bases left in between. Germline V lookup: CDR1 KGHSH, CDR2 LQKENI.

The chain carries TRBV6-1 and TRBJ2-5; 7 positions match TRBD1. CDR1 and CDR2 (germline): MNHNS, SASEGT. There are 17 residues in the CDR3. Trimming at V came to 0 bases and at J to 5 bases, leaving 12 bases not matched to a gene. This CDR3 reads CASSEAGTAIDGETQYF. As DNA, the CDR3 is TGTGCCAGCAGTGAAGCCGGGACAGCAATCGACGGGGAGACCCAGTACTTC.

The gene calls are TRBV6-1 and TRBJ2-2, with 8 bases matching TRBD2. Germline V CDR1 and CDR2: MNHNS, SASEGT. The CDR3 covers 15 residues. The ends lost 6 bases at V and 3 bases at J; junction bases unmatched: 6. Here the CDR3 DNA reads TGTGCCAGCAGGGAGCGGGAGTGGGACACCGGGGAGCTGTTTTTT. Translating it yields CASREREWDTGELFF.

The chain employs TRBV6-6 and TRBJ1-4, with D maybe TRBD1 (6 bases). CDR3 length equals 14 residues. Trimming shortened V by 6 bases and J by 10 bases, and 18 bases separated the two germline ends. Germline CDR1 MNHNY, CDR2 SVGAGI (reference sequence). Here the CDR3 reads CASRAPGASGKLFF. Written as DNA, the CDR3 is TGTGCCAGCAGGGCTCCAGGGGCTTCGGGAAAACTGTTTTTT.

The V call is TRBV10-3, the J call TRBJ1-2; 7 nucleotides agree with TRBD1. The CDR3 is 12 residues long. The V and J ends lost 6 bases and 7 bases, in that order; junction bases with no gene match: 5. The V gene's germline CDR1 is ENHRY and CDR2 SYGVKD. This chain's CDR3 is CAISPDRVGYTF. CDR3 nucleotide sequence: TGTGCCATCAGCCCCGACAGGGTTGGCTACACCTTC.

This chain joins TRBV5-1 and TRBJ2-1, with TRBD2 identical over 10 bases. This CDR3 has 15 amino acids. The germline gives CDR1 SGHRS, CDR2 YFSETQ. Losses at the gene ends were 1 base for V and 7 bases for J; bases not matched to a gene: 5. CDR3 in DNA: TGCGCCAGCAGCTTGTCTAGCGGGAGAGAAAATGAGCAGTTCTTC. It specifies CASSLSSGRENEQFF.

The gene calls are TRBV19 and TRBJ1-5; 11 nucleotides agree with TRBD1. There are 15 residues in the CDR3. Trimming took 4 bases from V and 7 from J; bases not matched to a gene: 6. The germline V gene encodes CDR1 LNHDA and CDR2 SQIVND (reference sequence). The CDR3 coding sequence is TGTGCCAGTAGTACCTGGACAGGGGGCCGGCAGCCCCAGCATTTT. Amino acid sequence: CASSTWTGGRQPQHF.

The chain uses TRBV7-3 and TRBJ1-2; D may be TRBD1 (5 bases). There are 16 residues in the CDR3. Germline CDR1 and CDR2: SGHTA and FQGTGA. Between the trimmed V and J ends, which lost 5 bases and 4 bases, there was a span of 20 bases. The CDR3: CASSPYHGDGTYGYTF. As DNA, the CDR3 is TGTGCCAGCAGCCCCTATCATGGGGACGGCACCTATGGCTACACCTTC.

V gene TRBV28 combines with J gene TRBJ1-2; the D is unclear. CDR3 length: 16 amino acids. V lost 5 bases and J lost 4, with 20 bases in between. CDR1 is MDHEN and CDR2 is SYDVKM in the germline V gene. The CDR3 region is CASSTVGPRSPYGYTF. CDR3 DNA: TGTGCCAGCAGTACGGTCGGACCCAGGTCACCCTATGGCTACACCTTC.

The chain uses TRBV5-6 and TRBJ1-3; no firm D call. The V gene's germline CDR1 is SGHDT and CDR2 YYEEEE. The V and J ends lost 4 bases and 0 bases respectively, with 17 bases between them. The CDR3 covers 17 residues. CDR3 in amino acids: CASSVNVGSSSGNTIYF. The CDR3 nucleotides are TGTGCCAGCAGCGTGAATGTGGGGTCAAGCTCTGGAAACACCATATATTTT.

V usage is TRBV4-1 and J usage is TRBJ1-4; D may be TRBD1 (5 bases). Germline values: CDR1 MGHRA, CDR2 YSYEKL. This CDR3 has 14 amino acids. V was shortened by 6 bases and J by 0 bases, with 8 bases between the two germline ends. Written as DNA, the CDR3 is TGCGCCAGCAGGACGGGGCCAACTAATGAAAAACTGTTTTTT. It yields the protein CASRTGPTNEKLFF.

V and J are TRBV27 and TRBJ2-5, with D possibly being TRBD2 (5 bases). V lost 7 bases to trimming and J lost 0 bases, with 6 bases between them. Germline loops: CDR1 MNHEY, CDR2 SMNVEV (reference sequence). This CDR3 region has 12 residues. The CDR3 is CASTDYQETQYF. The CDR3 DNA reads TGTGCCAGCACGGACTACCAAGAGACCCAGTACTTC.

The rearrangement links TRBV25-1 to TRBJ1-2; TRBD1 is a possible D gene (6 bases). V dropped 6 bases and J dropped 7 bases, with 12 bases sitting between them. Germline V gene sequence: CDR1 MGHDK, CDR2 SYGVNS. CDR3 size: 12 residues. CDR3 bases: TGTGCCAGCAGGCCGGGGGGCGGTGGCTACACCTTC. Translation: CASRPGGGGYTF.

The chain carries TRBV27 and TRBJ2-3, with 8 bases fitting TRBD1. V was clipped by 7 bases and J by 0 bases; unmatched bases: 12. This CDR3 contains 17 residues. CDR1 MNHEY and CDR2 SMNVEV come from the germline V gene (reference sequence). This CDR3 is CASNKRDRPPSTDTQYF. As DNA, the CDR3 is TGTGCCAGCAACAAGAGGGACAGGCCCCCTAGCACAGATACGCAGTATTTT.

V gene TRBV6-5 combines with J gene TRBJ2-1, with 11 positions matching TRBD2. The CDR3 runs 15 residues. Germline CDR1 is MNHEY and CDR2 is SVGAGI. V was pared by 7 bases and J by 9 bases, with 11 bases of the junction left unmatched. The CDR3 is CASTPRGLAGGEQFF. CDR3 DNA sequence: TGTGCCAGCACCCCTAGGGGTCTAGCGGGAGGTGAGCAGTTCTTC.

The J gene is TRBJ1-2, the V gene TRBV19; a possible D gene is TRBD1 (5 bases). CDR1 and CDR2 from the germline V gene are LNHDA and SQIVND (reference sequence). V was cut by 6 bases and J by 4 bases, with 15 bases left in between. The length of the CDR3 is 14 residues. The CDR3 region has the DNA TGTGCCAGTAGCATAAGCGGGGGTTTCTATGGCTACACCTTC. Translating gives CASSISGGFYGYTF.

CDR3 protein: CASSPWGGTASSADTGELFF. DNA of the CDR3: TGTGCCAGCAGCCCCTGGGGTGGGACAGCGTCCTCGGCGGACACCGGGGAGCTGTTTTTT. The chain is built from TRBV5-4 and TRBJ2-2, with 7 bases aligning to TRBD1. CDR1 and CDR2 (germline): SGHNT, YYREEE (reference sequence). The CDR3 spans 20 residues. The V segment lost 4 bases and the J segment 3 bases; nucleotides outside the gene matches: 21.

Comment on this clone: Other DNA sequences in this specimen translate into the identical CDR3. The chain uses TRBV18 and TRBJ2-1; D unclear. The CDR3 sequence is 14 residues long. Germline CDR1 is KGHSH and CDR2 is LQKENI. V was pared by 0 bases and J by 1 base, with 4 bases between. The CDR3 DNA is TGTGCCAGCTCACCACCCGGTTCCTACAATGAGCAGTTCTTC. Protein product: CASSPPGSYNEQFF. Full variable domain (outside the CDR3, taken from reference TRBV18 and TRBJ2-1): NAGVMQNPRHLVRRRGQEARLRCSPMKGHSHVYWYRQLPEEGLKFMVYLQKENIIDESGMPKERFSAEFPKEGPSILRIQQVVRGDSAAYFCASSPPGSYNEQFFGPGTRLTVL.

The gene calls are TRBV18 and TRBJ1-2, with 7 bases aligning to TRBD1. CDR1 is KGHSH and CDR2 is LQKENI in the germline V gene. The CDR3 runs to 16 residues. Trimming at V came to 5 bases and at J to 4 bases, leaving 13 bases not matched to a gene. The CDR3 loop reads CASSERIRDSSYGYTF. The CDR3 nucleotides read TGTGCCAGCTCAGAACGAATCCGGGACAGCTCCTATGGCTACACCTTC.